The 13 T cell receptor beta chains in this list originate from one sample, sequenced in a study of blood T cells in healthy people across ages. Next came a second PCR, run for about 7 to 12 cycles, which used a sample-barcoded 5' primer along with a J-beta primer mix. MiXCR was run by TCRdb on the 5' RACE reads, yielding one entry per CDR3 protein. The sample holds about 970,000 distinct CDR3 sequences, roughly 50% seen once. Material for sequencing was blood. Every receptor here comes from a woman aged 60-75 years in good health.

In its sample, this clonotype was seen once. The junction differs from germline at one of its ends, possibly a read error. V is TRBV5-1 and J is TRBJ2-3; 8 nucleotides agree with TRBD2. The CDR3 is 18 residues long. CDR1 SGHRS and CDR2 YFSETQ come from the germline V gene. The CDR3 DNA is TGCGCCAGTAGCTTGTTACTTGGGACGGGAGGGGCAACAGATACGCAGTATTTT. The encoded protein is CASSLLLGTGGATDTQYF.

The chain has TRBV6-1 and TRBJ1-1; 8 nucleotides match TRBD1. Trimming at V came to 5 bases and at J to 7 bases, leaving 6 bases not matched to a gene. CDR3 length: 13 amino acids. Germline V gives CDR1 MNHNS, CDR2 SASEGT. CDR3 coding DNA: TGTGCCAGCAGTCTCACCGGACAGGGTGAAGCTTTCTTT. Its protein product is CASSLTGQGEAFF.

The gene calls are TRBV7-9 and TRBJ2-5; tentative D call: TRBD2 (5 bases). Trimming removed 7 bases from V and 11 bases from J, with 14 bases in between. This CDR3 spans 11 amino acids. Germline V lookup: CDR1 SEHNR, CDR2 FQNEAQ (reference sequence). The CDR3 sequence is CASTSTGEQYF. The CDR3 coding sequence is TGTGCCAGCACCTCGACTGGGGAGCAGTACTTC.

This clonotype was counted a few times. The chain employs TRBV5-1 and TRBJ2-1; a weak D match, TRBD1 (5 bases). The ends were cut back, 5 bases at V and 5 bases at J, with 11 bases in the middle. Per germline, CDR1 SGHRS and CDR2 YFSETQ. The CDR3 has 13 amino acids. Here the CDR3 reads CASSFQGNNEQFF. The CDR3 DNA sequence: TGCGCCAGCAGTTTTCAGGGTAACAATGAGCAGTTCTTC.

V and J are TRBV29-1 and TRBJ2-4; 8 bases are shared with TRBD1. Germline lookup yields CDR1 SQVTM and CDR2 ANQGSEA. This CDR3 comprises 13 residues. Trimming removed 5 bases from V and 13 bases from J; junction bases left unmatched: 13. CDR3 in amino acids: CSVSGTGPYGQYF. In DNA, the CDR3 is TGCAGCGTTTCCGGGACAGGTCCCTACGGGCAGTACTTC.

This chain links TRBV5-1 with TRBJ2-3, with D hard to call. V dropped 4 bases and J dropped 3 bases, with 12 bases sitting between them. From germline, CDR1 is SGHRS and CDR2 YFSETQ. This CDR3 spans 14 amino acids. CDR3 nucleotide sequence: TGCGCCAGCAGCGGCCATAGCATTACAGATACGCAGTATTTT. Translating gives CASSGHSITDTQYF.

This clonotype was detected only a few times. The chain employs TRBV9 and TRBJ1-2, with 7 bases identical to TRBD1. Germline V gene sequence: CDR1 SGDLS, CDR2 YYNGEE. Trimming took 6 bases from V and 4 from J; bases not matched to a gene: 15. The CDR3 contains 16 residues. The CDR3 DNA follows: TGTGCCAGCAAGAACCCTCCCTTCGGGACAGTCTATGGCTACACCTTC. It specifies CASKNPPFGTVYGYTF.

The chain uses TRBV24-1 and TRBJ2-1, with D possibly matching TRBD2 (6 bases). CDR3 length: 15 residues. Looked up from germline, CDR1 is KGHDR and CDR2 is SFDVKD. Between the trimmed V and J ends, which lost 2 bases and 5 bases, there was a span of 12 bases. This chain's CDR3 is CATSDYLGGDNEQFF. The CDR3 nucleotides read TGTGCCACCAGTGATTATCTAGGAGGGGACAATGAGCAGTTCTTC.

This clonotype was seen a handful of times. This sequence joins TRBV4-3 and TRBJ2-7, with 14 bases fitting TRBD2. Germline CDR1 reads LGHNA; CDR2 reads YSLEER. The CDR3 runs to 15 residues. V dropped 4 bases and J dropped 6; count of bases not matched to a gene: 5. For the CDR3, the DNA is TGCGCCAGCAGCCCTGGGACTAGCGGGAGTTTCGAGCAGTACTTC. The encoded protein is CASSPGTSGSFEQYF.

J is TRBJ2-1 and V is TRBV20-1, with 7 bases identical to TRBD2. Germline CDR1 and CDR2: DFQATT and SNEGSKA (reference sequence). The CDR3 extends over 16 amino acids. With 1 base clipped from V and 8 bases from J, the junction kept 14 bases outside the gene matches. The CDR3 here is CSARGRKRDLRDEQFF. The CDR3, as DNA: TGCAGTGCTAGAGGTCGAAAGCGGGACCTACGGGATGAGCAGTTCTTC.

This chain joins TRBV12-3 or TRBV12-4 and TRBJ2-5; the D is unclear. Matching the DNA end better, TRBJ2-7 makes the J call doubtful. This CDR3 has 14 amino acids. The CDR3 is CASSLGPRNYEQYF. The CDR3 DNA reads TGTGCCAGCAGTTTGGGCCCTAGGAACTACGAGCAGTACTTC.

Concerning this clonotype itself: Relative to the germline gene, one junction end is altered; a read error may explain this. The gene calls are TRBV20-1 and TRBJ2-7; D is unresolved. The germline V gene has CDR1 DFQATT and CDR2 SNEGSKA (reference sequence). The CDR3 runs to 13 residues. The CDR3 DNA reads TGCAGTGCTAGTTCACCAACCTCCTACGGGCAGTACTTC. Translated, it gives CSASSPTSYGQYF.

The genes are TRBV18 and TRBJ2-7; 8 bases are shared with TRBD2. This CDR3 contains 16 residues. Germline CDR1 KGHSH, CDR2 LQKENI. With 5 bases clipped from V and 2 bases from J, the junction kept 11 bases outside the gene matches. This chain's CDR3 is CASSLVPSGSPYEQYF. CDR3 coding DNA: TGTGCCAGCTCATTGGTCCCAAGCGGGAGCCCCTACGAGCAGTACTTC.